This T cell receptor beta chain was recorded in a study of naive and memory T cell subsets. Sequential positive selection took CD4 T cells first, then CD8 T cells. Cells stained for CD3, CD4, CD8, CD45RA, CD27 and viability were sorted into four CD45RA/CD27 subsets. As for this clonotype: Its antigen is unidentified.

Study observations and caveats: Over 85% of naive TCR sequences appeared only once, unlike memory subsets. Possibly reflecting memory cells re-expressing CD45RA, a few larger clonotypes occurred in naive repertoires, especially CD8.

Two oligonucleotides, mixed equimolar, formed the beta constant-region primer covering TRBC1 and TRBC2. Nested alpha and beta constant-region primers with the SP2 primer drove four PCR rounds on ligated cDNA. An oligonucleotide with the SP2 primer and a 12-nucleotide UMI was ligated to the cDNA 3' end. Each CDR3 protein gets one entry after TCRdb re-called the UMI-ligation and nested PCR reads with MiXCR. The table has 120,000 to 150,000 distinct CDR3 sequences, about 20% seen once. The sequencing input was naive CD4+ T cells from blood. The TCR comes from a human donor in good health.

CDR3 bases: TGTGCCAGCAATAAAAGACAGGGAAACATTCAGTACTTC. This gives the protein CASNKRQGNIQYF. The chain links TRBV12-3 or TRBV12-4 to TRBJ2-4; 7 bases align to TRBD1. The CDR3 is made up of 13 amino acids. Trimming cost V 7 bases and J 6 bases; bases outside gene matches: 6.